This TCR beta chain derives from a study of T-cell reconstitution after alpha-beta-depleted transplantation in children. V was pared by 5 bases and J by 5 bases, with 21 bases of the junction left unmatched. The CDR3 length is 18 residues. Germline CDR1 is SGHDT and CDR2 is YYEEEE. Construction of the TCRbeta library involved unique molecular identifiers. MiXCR, run by TCRdb on the PCR reads, gives a single entry per CDR3 protein. This sample has approximately 510,000 distinct CDR3 sequences, with approximately 20% found just once. The chain uses TRBV5-6 and TRBJ1-1; 7 positions match TRBD1. The sample here was PBMCs from the stem cell graft donor, taken from the stem cell graft. This TCR was sampled from a human donor who donated a stem cell graft to a child with acute lymphoblastic leukemia. The CDR3 DNA is TGTGCCAGCAGTTTGATAATACTTCGGGACAGCGGGAGGACTGAAGCTTTCTTT. It specifies CASSLIILRDSGRTEAFF.